Below are 5 T cell receptor beta chains sequenced from a single sample in a study of long-term antiretroviral therapy in people with HIV. An immunoSEQ assay, version v3.0, was performed at survey level. TCRdb's copy holds only in-frame clones and misses some; the assay was immunoSEQ multiplex PCR. The data show tens of thousands of clones, with 90% to 95% seen just once and 8% held by the top ten. The starting material was unsorted PBMCs, obtained about 6.6 years after starting antiretroviral therapy. Source of these receptors: a man aged 30 to 45 with HIV.

CDR3: CAGQGAYSNQPQHF. Written as DNA, the CDR3 is TGTGCCGGTCAGGGGGCGTATAGCAATCAGCCCCAGCATTTT. The genes are TRBV28 and TRBJ1-5; 8 bases are shared with TRBD1. The germline V gene has CDR1 MDHEN and CDR2 SYDVKM. Losses at the gene ends were 11 bases for V and 0 bases for J; bases not matched to a gene: 6. The CDR3 covers 14 residues.

This clone was recorded once. CDR3 DNA: TGTGCCAGCAGTTCCGGACTAGAGCAGCCCAGCGGGCAGTTCTTC. Its protein is CASSSGLEQPSGQFF. V usage is TRBV6-5 and J usage is TRBJ2-1, with 7 nucleotides matching TRBD2. The CDR3 runs to 15 residues. Germline V lookup: CDR1 MNHEY, CDR2 SVGAGI. Trimming cost V 4 bases and J 12 bases; bases outside gene matches: 15.

The chain carries TRBV19 and TRBJ1-5; 9 positions match TRBD1. The germline V gene encodes CDR1 LNHDA and CDR2 SQIVND (reference sequence). This CDR3 is 13 amino acids long. After removal of 9 bases from V and 6 bases from J, the junction contained 6 bases not matched to a gene. In DNA, the CDR3 is TGTGCCAGACAGGGGGCATTCATTCAGCCCCAGCATTTT. It yields the protein CARQGAFIQPQHF.

J is TRBJ2-3 and V is TRBV6-4; 9 bases map to TRBD2. This CDR3 is built from 15 residues. From germline, CDR1 is MRHNA and CDR2 SNTAGT. J was trimmed by 4 bases and V by 3 bases; bases with no gene match: 5. The CDR3 DNA sequence: TGTGCCAGCAGTGATACGGCGGGAGGGGCAGATACGCAGTATTTT. Translation: CASSDTAGGADTQYF.

The genes are TRBV7-3 and TRBJ2-2; 7 nucleotides agree with TRBD1. Germline CDR1 and CDR2: SGHTA and FQGTGA. This CDR3 contains 13 residues. V shed 5 bases, J shed 6 bases, and the junction held 3 bases outside the gene matches. The CDR3 bases are TGTGCCAGCAGCCAAGGACAGGCCGGGGAGCTGTTTTTT. Translated, it gives CASSQGQAGELFF.